The 31 T cell receptor beta chains presented below share a single source sample, sequenced in a study of blood T cell repertoires in COVID-19. Sequenced by immunoSEQ multiplex PCR; TCRdb stores in-frame clones only, minus some. The sample shows tens of thousands of clones, nearly 90% of them seen only once. Sequenced material: peripheral blood. These receptors all come from a man in his 70s with acute or convalescent COVID-19.

This clone has just one count. V gene TRBV27 combines with J gene TRBJ2-7; D is unresolved. Germline V CDR1 and CDR2: MNHEY, SMNVEV (reference sequence). The CDR3 consists of 13 residues. Trimming stripped 4 bases from V and 4 bases from J, with 11 bases between. The CDR3 sequence is CASSYALGYEQYF. The CDR3 bases are TGTGCCAGCAGTTATGCCCTCGGGTACGAGCAGTACTTC.

V gene TRBV3-1 (or the pseudogene TRBV3-2) combines with J gene TRBJ1-2; TRBD1 is a possible D gene (5 bases). This CDR3 contains 16 residues. The germline CDR1 and CDR2 sequences are LGHDT and YNNKEL (reference sequence). V was shortened by 1 base and J by 4 bases, with 16 bases between the two germline ends. The CDR3 coding sequence is TGTGCCAGCAGCCAAGTGCGGAGGGGAGGATTCTATGGCTACACCTTC. Protein: CASSQVRRGGFYGYTF.

The genes are TRBV19 and TRBJ2-2; 7 bases fit TRBD1. Germline trimming cut 6 bases from V and 2 bases from J; bases unmatched to any gene: 12. The CDR3 is made up of 17 amino acids. The germline gives CDR1 LNHDA, CDR2 SQIVND (reference sequence). The CDR3 loop reads CASSTLVAGGNTGELFF. Here the CDR3 DNA reads TGTGCCAGTAGCACCCTCGTAGCAGGGGGTAACACCGGGGAGCTGTTTTTT.

This clone was seen a single time. The genes are TRBV7-3 and TRBJ2-7, with a tentative D call TRBD1 (6 bases). The V gene's germline CDR1 is SGHTA and CDR2 FQGTGA. V was cut by 5 bases and J by 3 bases, with 14 bases left in between. CDR3 length: 14 amino acids. The CDR3 is CASSLLGGSYEQYF. CDR3 in DNA: TGTGCCAGCAGCCTGTTAGGGGGTAGCTACGAGCAGTACTTC.

The chain carries TRBV5-4 and TRBJ2-3; 9 bases agree with TRBD1. The germline V gene has CDR1 SGHNT and CDR2 YYREEE (reference sequence). J gave up 5 bases and V 2 bases, and 3 bases lay outside the gene matches. There are 14 residues in the CDR3. The CDR3 sequence is CASSLRQGGDTQYF. DNA of the CDR3: TGTGCCAGCAGCTTAAGACAGGGGGGAGATACGCAGTATTTT.

The chain couples TRBV7-9 to TRBJ2-5; no firm D call. CDR1 is SEHNR and CDR2 is FQNEAQ in the germline V gene (reference sequence). Trimming removed 5 bases at V and 5 bases at J, with 18 bases between. This CDR3 is 15 amino acids long. In nucleotides, the CDR3 is TGTGCCAGCAGCCCTCAATCCGGTGGTTCGGAGACCCAGTACTTC. Translating it yields CASSPQSGGSETQYF.

This sequence joins TRBV19 and TRBJ1-5, with D maybe TRBD1 (5 bases). The CDR3 length is 15 residues. Per germline, CDR1 LNHDA and CDR2 SQIVND (reference sequence). The V end lost 3 bases, the J end lost 6 bases, and 15 bases lay between the germline ends. CDR3 amino acids: CASSMLGGSGQPQHF. In nucleotides, the CDR3 is TGTGCCAGTAGTATGTTGGGGGGGAGCGGTCAGCCCCAGCATTTT.

This clone was seen once. The chain has TRBV7-3 and TRBJ1-2; unclear D gene. From germline, CDR1 is SGHTA and CDR2 FQGTGA. The CDR3 runs 13 residues. Between the trimmed V and J ends, which lost 1 base and 7 bases, there was a span of 10 bases. The CDR3 spells CASSLSGSGGYTF. In DNA form, the CDR3 reads TGTGCCAGCAGCTTAAGCGGATCTGGTGGCTACACCTTC. The variable domain in full, with the rest retrieved from reference TRBV7-3 and TRBJ1-2, is GAGVSQTPSNKVTEKGKYVELRCDPISGHTALYWYRQSLGQGPEFLIYFQGTGAADDSGLPNDRFFAVRPEGSVSTLKIQRTERGDSAVYLCASSLSGSGGYTFGSGTRLTVV.

The chain carries TRBV18 and TRBJ2-4; 10 nucleotides match TRBD1. CDR3 length: 18 residues. Germline V gene lookup returns CDR1 KGHSH and CDR2 LQKENI. V trimming: 1 base; J trimming: 0 bases; junction bases outside the gene matches: 6. The CDR3 here is CASSPQTGGLLAKNIQYF. CDR3 nucleotides: TGTGCCAGCTCACCACAGACAGGGGGCTTGCTAGCCAAAAACATTCAGTACTTC.

This clone was detected only once. CDR3 nucleotide sequence: TGTGCCATCAAAGCGGGGGCGGACACCGGGGAGCTGTTTTTT. It encodes CAIKAGADTGELFF. The rearrangement links TRBV10-3 to TRBJ2-2; TRBD2 matches 8 bases. CDR1 and CDR2 (germline): ENHRY, SYGVKD. CDR3 length: 14 amino acids. V lost 7 bases, J lost 3 bases, and 4 bases stayed unmatched.

This clone was seen once. This chain uses TRBV7-9 with TRBJ2-7; D possibly corresponds to TRBD2 (6 bases). CDR1 SEHNR and CDR2 FQNEAQ come from the germline V gene (reference sequence). The V end was cut by 5 bases, the J end by 4 bases, with 15 bases between. The CDR3 contains 14 residues. The CDR3 nucleotides are TGTGCCAGCAGCCCGGGACTGTCTTTTTACGAGCAGTACTTC. Its translation: CASSPGLSFYEQYF.

The CDR3 DNA sequence: TGTGCCAGCAGTCGAAGTGGGGCGCGGGGACCGGGCTATGCAGATACGCAGTATTTT. Protein product: CASSRSGARGPGYADTQYF. This rearrangement joins TRBV7-3 to TRBJ2-3, with D perhaps matching TRBD2 (6 bases). Trimming removed 6 bases at V and 4 bases at J, with 29 bases between. Germline-derived CDR1 and CDR2 are SGHTA and FQGTGA. CDR3 size: 19 residues. Full variable domain (missing parts from reference TRBV7-3 and TRBJ2-3): GAGVSQTPSNKVTEKGKYVELRCDPISGHTALYWYRQSLGQGPEFLIYFQGTGAADDSGLPNDRFFAVRPEGSVSTLKIQRTERGDSAVYLCASSRSGARGPGYADTQYFGPGTRLTVL.

This clone was recorded a few times. This chain joins TRBV11-2 and TRBJ1-1, with a weak D call TRBD1 (6 bases). Germline V gives CDR1 SGHAT, CDR2 FQNNGV. The CDR3 is 14 amino acids. V dropped 4 bases and J dropped 2 bases, with 11 bases sitting between them. The CDR3 nucleotides read TGTGCCAGCAGCTCCCACAGGGATAACACTGAAGCTTTCTTT. The encoded protein is CASSSHRDNTEAFF.

V usage is TRBV25-1 and J usage is TRBJ1-3, with a possible D match to TRBD1 (6 bases). The V gene lost 1 base and the J gene lost 2 bases, with 9 bases spanning the gap. CDR3 length: 15 residues. CDR1 and CDR2 (germline): MGHDK, SYGVNS. The chain's CDR3 is CASSEFGQPGNTIYF. The CDR3, as DNA: TGTGCCAGCAGTGAATTTGGACAGCCTGGAAACACCATATATTTT.

The chain uses TRBV28 and TRBJ2-1; the D gene is possibly TRBD2 (5 bases). Germline CDR1 is MDHEN and CDR2 is SYDVKM. This CDR3 is built from 16 residues. Trimming left V 2 bases short and J 6 bases short, with 17 bases between. The CDR3 region has the DNA TGTGCCAGCAGTTTAGGGATGGAGGCAGTCCGCAATGAGCAGTTCTTC. It codes for CASSLGMEAVRNEQFF.

V and J are TRBV5-4 and TRBJ2-1, with D possibly TRBD1 on 5 matching bases. The V gene's germline CDR1 is SGHNT and CDR2 YYREEE (reference sequence). The CDR3 is 13 residues long. Between the trimmed V and J ends, which lost 7 bases and 1 base, there was a span of 9 bases. CDR3: CASFRDSYNEQFF. The CDR3 bases are TGTGCCAGCTTCAGGGATTCCTACAATGAGCAGTTCTTC.

V gene TRBV5-8 combines with J gene TRBJ2-2, with D perhaps TRBD1 (5 bases). CDR1 SGHTS and CDR2 YDEGEE come from the germline V gene. The CDR3 runs to 15 residues. Trimming took off 2 bases at V and 3 bases at J, with 11 bases between the two ends. CDR3 protein: CASSFVAGHTGELFF. As DNA, the CDR3 is TGTGCCAGCAGCTTCGTGGCAGGGCACACCGGGGAGCTGTTTTTT. Variable domain in full (rest from reference TRBV5-8 and TRBJ2-2): EAGVTQSPTHLIKTRGQQATLRCSPISGHTSVYWYQQALGLGLQFLLWYDEGEERNRGNFPPRFSGRQFPNYSSELNVNALELEDSALYLCASSFVAGHTGELFFGEGSRLTVL.

CDR3 nucleotide sequence: TGCGCCAGCAGCTTGGGAAGGGGCACTGAAGCTTTCTTT. Protein product: CASSLGRGTEAFF. This chain joins TRBV5-1 and TRBJ1-1; TRBD1 might be the D (5 bases). The CDR3 sequence is 13 residues long. Deletions cut 0 bases from V and 4 bases from J, with 7 bases between. CDR1 is SGHRS and CDR2 is YFSETQ in the germline V gene.

The chain recombines TRBV5-1 with TRBJ2-7; TRBD2 aligns across 9 bases. Trimming took 0 bases from V and 11 from J; bases not matched to a gene: 6. The CDR3 has 13 amino acids. Germline V gives CDR1 SGHRS, CDR2 YFSETQ. The CDR3, as DNA: TGCGCCAGCAGCTTGGAGCTAGCGGGGTTTAAGTACTTC. Residues: CASSLELAGFKYF.

CDR3 amino acids: CASSLGVGRTGSHEQYF. CDR3 in DNA: TGTGCCAGCAGCTTAGGGGTCGGTAGGACAGGGTCCCACGAGCAGTACTTC. The rearrangement links TRBV7-6 to TRBJ2-7; 8 bases agree with TRBD1. The V segment lost 1 base and the J segment 5 bases; nucleotides outside the gene matches: 13. Germline V CDR1 and CDR2: SGHVS, FNYEAQ. The CDR3 has 17 residues.

The rearrangement links TRBV6-5 to TRBJ1-1; 7 positions agree with TRBD1. The CDR3 covers 15 residues. With V trimmed by 2 bases and J by 1 base, 4 bases remained unmatched. The V gene's germline CDR1 is MNHEY and CDR2 SVGAGI. The CDR3 DNA is TGTGCCAGCAGTTACGACAGGGTAGGGAACACTGAAGCTTTCTTT. Its translation: CASSYDRVGNTEAFF.

Turning to this clone: The junction does not match germline at one end; this may be a read error. The V call is TRBV9, the J call TRBJ2-7, with D maybe TRBD2 (7 bases). The CDR3 runs to 15 residues. Germline loops: CDR1 SGDLS, CDR2 YYNGEE. CDR3 in amino acids: CARSVGGGSGYEQYF. In nucleotides, the CDR3 is TGTGCCCGCAGCGTAGGGGGGGGAAGTGGCTACGAGCAGTACTTC.

The chain uses TRBV7-8 and TRBJ1-4; 11 bases agree with TRBD1. V lost 5 bases, J lost 10 bases, and 12 bases stayed unmatched. CDR1 is SGHVS, CDR2 FQNEAQ, per germline. The CDR3 totals 16 residues. CDR3 protein: CASSTSGTGGDGKLFF. The CDR3, as DNA: TGTGCCAGCAGCACCTCCGGGACAGGGGGGGATGGAAAACTGTTTTTT.

The rearrangement joins TRBV10-3 to TRBJ2-4, with TRBD1 matching over 9 bases. The CDR3 consists of 17 residues. J gave up 8 bases and V 4 bases, and 15 bases lay outside the gene matches. Germline CDR1 ENHRY, CDR2 SYGVKD. The CDR3 protein is CAISGGALGDRVYIQYF. In nucleotides, the CDR3 is TGTGCCATCAGTGGGGGTGCTCTAGGGGACAGGGTATACATTCAGTACTTC.

The V call is TRBV28, the J call TRBJ2-4; tentatively, D is TRBD2 (6 bases). The CDR3 loop spans 14 amino acids. Between the trimmed V and J ends, which lost 6 bases and 3 bases, there was a span of 12 bases. Germline-derived CDR1 and CDR2 are MDHEN and SYDVKM. The CDR3 nucleotides are TGTGCCAGCAGCGGGTGGAGGGTCAAAAACATTCAGTACTTC. Amino acids: CASSGWRVKNIQYF. Supplemented by reference TRBV28 and TRBJ2-4, the full variable domain reads DVKVTQSSRYLVKRTGEKVFLECVQDMDHENMFWYRQDPGLGLRLIYFSYDVKMKEKGDIPEGYSVSREKKERFSLILESASTNQTSMYLCASSGWRVKNIQYFGAGTRLSVL.

The chain joins TRBV28 to TRBJ2-5; unclear D gene. CDR1 is MDHEN and CDR2 is SYDVKM in the germline V gene. V lost 5 bases to trimming and J lost 1 base, with 8 bases between them. The CDR3 is made up of 13 amino acids. The chain's CDR3 is CASSQTSQETQYF. The CDR3 nucleotides are TGTGCCAGCAGTCAGACAAGCCAAGAGACCCAGTACTTC.

The chain carries TRBV7-6 and TRBJ1-4; no clear D. Germline V gives CDR1 SGHVS, CDR2 FNYEAQ. V lost 0 bases, J lost 3 bases, and 11 bases lay in between. The CDR3 runs to 16 residues. The chain's CDR3 is CASSLANVQANEKLFF. The DNA of the CDR3 is TGTGCCAGCAGCTTAGCAAATGTCCAGGCTAATGAAAAACTGTTTTTT.

The chain uses TRBV6-2 or TRBV6-3 and TRBJ1-1; 7 nucleotides line up with TRBD1. After removal of 2 bases from V and 3 bases from J, the junction contained 9 bases not matched to a gene. CDR3 length: 16 residues. Germline CDR1 is MNHEY and CDR2 is SVGEGT. DNA of the CDR3: TGTGCCAGCAGTTACCGCGCCGGGACAGCGGACACTGAAGCTTTCTTT. This encodes CASSYRAGTADTEAFF.

The chain couples TRBV4-3 to TRBJ2-3; D remains ambiguous. Germline V CDR1 and CDR2: LGHNA, YSLEER. Trimming shortened V by 0 bases and J by 5 bases, and 6 bases separated the two germline ends. The CDR3 totals 13 residues. The chain's CDR3 is CASSQDLGDTQYF. CDR3 in DNA: TGCGCCAGCAGCCAAGATCTCGGAGATACGCAGTATTTT.

The CDR3 spells CSVVSGAGNTIYF. In DNA, the CDR3 is TGCAGCGTTGTTTCAGGGGCTGGAAACACCATATATTTT. The rearrangement links TRBV29-1 to TRBJ1-3; D possibly corresponds to TRBD1 (6 bases). Trimming took 4 bases from V and 2 from J, leaving 9 bases between them. The CDR3 has 13 amino acids. Germline lookup yields CDR1 SQVTM and CDR2 ANQGSEA.

This clone was seen only once. CDR3: CASSEDRGRYEQYF. The CDR3 region has the DNA TGTGCCAGCAGCGAAGACAGGGGGCGGTACGAGCAGTACTTC. The chain joins TRBV11-3 to TRBJ2-7; 10 nucleotides match TRBD1. The CDR3 runs to 14 residues. Germline values: CDR1 SGHNT, CDR2 YENEEA. Trimming removed 5 bases from V and 4 bases from J; junction bases left unmatched: 5.